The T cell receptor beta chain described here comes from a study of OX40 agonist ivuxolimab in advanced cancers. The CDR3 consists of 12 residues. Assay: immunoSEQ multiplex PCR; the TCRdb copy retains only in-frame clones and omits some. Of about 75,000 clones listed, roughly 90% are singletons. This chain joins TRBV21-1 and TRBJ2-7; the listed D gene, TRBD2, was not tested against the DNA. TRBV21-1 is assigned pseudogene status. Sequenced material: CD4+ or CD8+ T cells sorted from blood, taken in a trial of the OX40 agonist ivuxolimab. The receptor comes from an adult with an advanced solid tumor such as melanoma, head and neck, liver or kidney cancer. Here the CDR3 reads CASRGGVGEQYF. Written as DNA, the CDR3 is TGTGCCAGCAGGGGGGGAGTGGGTGAGCAGTACTTC.